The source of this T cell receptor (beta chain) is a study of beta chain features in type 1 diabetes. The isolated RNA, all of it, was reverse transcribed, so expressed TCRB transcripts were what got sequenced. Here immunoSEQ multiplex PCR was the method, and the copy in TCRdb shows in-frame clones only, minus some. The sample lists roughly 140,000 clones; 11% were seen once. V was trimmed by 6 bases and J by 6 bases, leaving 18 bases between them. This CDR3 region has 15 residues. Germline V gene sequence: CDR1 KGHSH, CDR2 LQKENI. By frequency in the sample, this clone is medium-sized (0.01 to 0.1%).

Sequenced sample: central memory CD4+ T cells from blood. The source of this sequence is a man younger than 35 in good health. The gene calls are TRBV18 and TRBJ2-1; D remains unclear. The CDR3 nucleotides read TGTGCCAGCTCGTCCGAAAGCTTTAAGGGCAATGAGCAGTTCTTC. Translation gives CASSSESFKGNEQFF.